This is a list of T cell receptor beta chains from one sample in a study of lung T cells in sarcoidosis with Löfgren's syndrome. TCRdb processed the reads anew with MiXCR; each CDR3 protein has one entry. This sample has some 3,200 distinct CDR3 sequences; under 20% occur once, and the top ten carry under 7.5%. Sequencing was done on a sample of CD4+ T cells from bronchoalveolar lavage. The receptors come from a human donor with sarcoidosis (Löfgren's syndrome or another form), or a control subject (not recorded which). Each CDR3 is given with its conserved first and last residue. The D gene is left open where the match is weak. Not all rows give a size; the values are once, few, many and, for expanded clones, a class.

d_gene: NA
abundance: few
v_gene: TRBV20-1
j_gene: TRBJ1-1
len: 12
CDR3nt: TGCAGTGTTCAGAGCGGGACCTACCAAGCTTTCTTT
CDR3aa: CSVQSGTYQAFF

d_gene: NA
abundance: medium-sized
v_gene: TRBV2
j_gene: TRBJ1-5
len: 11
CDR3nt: TGTGCCAGCAGTGTCCTGGGGCCCCAGCATTTT
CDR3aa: CASSVLGPQHF

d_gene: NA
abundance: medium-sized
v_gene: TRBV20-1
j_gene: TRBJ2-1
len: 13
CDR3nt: TGCAGTGCTAGAGAAATAGTAGTAAATGAGCAGTTCTTC
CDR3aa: CSAREIVVNEQFF

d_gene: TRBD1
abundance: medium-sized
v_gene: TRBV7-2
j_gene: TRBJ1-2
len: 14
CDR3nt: TGTGCCAGCAGCCCGGACAGGGGTGGATATGGCTACACCTTC
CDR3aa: CASSPDRGGYGYTF

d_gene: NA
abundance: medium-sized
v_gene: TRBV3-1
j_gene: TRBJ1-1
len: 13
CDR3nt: TGTGCCAGCAGCCAAGATGGGGAACAGCGGGCTTTCTTT
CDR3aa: CASSQDGEQRAFF

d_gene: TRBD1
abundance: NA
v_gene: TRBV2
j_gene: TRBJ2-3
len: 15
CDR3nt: TGTGCCAGCAGTCCGGACAGGGGTGGCACAAATACGCAGTATTTT
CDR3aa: CASSPDRGGTNTQYF

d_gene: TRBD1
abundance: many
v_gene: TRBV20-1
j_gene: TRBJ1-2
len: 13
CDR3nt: TGCAGTGCGCCGGGACAGGGGGCCTATGGCTACACCTTC
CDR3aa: CSAPGQGAYGYTF

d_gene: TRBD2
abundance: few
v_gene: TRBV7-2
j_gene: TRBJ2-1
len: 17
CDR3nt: TGTGCCAGCAGCTTAGTTCTGGGCGGGGGGCTCTACAATGAGCAGTTCTTC
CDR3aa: CASSLVLGGGLYNEQFF

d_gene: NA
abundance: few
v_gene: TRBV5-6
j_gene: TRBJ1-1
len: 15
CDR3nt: TGTGCCAGCAACATTCTGGGGGGCGAGGGGGCTGAAGCTTTCTTT
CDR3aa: CASNILGGEGAEAFF

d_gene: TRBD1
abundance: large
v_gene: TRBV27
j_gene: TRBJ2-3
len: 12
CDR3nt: TGTGCCAGCAGTTACAGGGGGGATACGCAGTATTTT
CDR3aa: CASSYRGDTQYF

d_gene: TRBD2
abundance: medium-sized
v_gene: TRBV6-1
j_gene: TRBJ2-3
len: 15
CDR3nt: TGTGCCAGCAGAGTACGGGGGGTAAGCACAGATACGCAGTATTTT
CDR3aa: CASRVRGVSTDTQYF

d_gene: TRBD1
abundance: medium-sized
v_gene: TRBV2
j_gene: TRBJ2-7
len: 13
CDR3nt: TGTGCCAGCAAATGGGACAGCACCTACGAGCAGTACTTC
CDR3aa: CASKWDSTYEQYF

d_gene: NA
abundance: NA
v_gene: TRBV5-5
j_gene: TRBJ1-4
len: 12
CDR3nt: TGTGCCAGCCGCCCGTGGGGTGAAAAACTGTTTTTT
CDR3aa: CASRPWGEKLFF

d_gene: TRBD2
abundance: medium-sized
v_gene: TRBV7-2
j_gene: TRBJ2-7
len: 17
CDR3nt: TGTGCCAGCAGCTTGGGACTAGCGGGGAGAGTCTCCTACGAGCAGTACTTC
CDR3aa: CASSLGLAGRVSYEQYF

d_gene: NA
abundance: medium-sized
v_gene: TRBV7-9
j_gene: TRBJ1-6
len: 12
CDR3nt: TGTGCCAGCAGCGTGAACAATTCACCCCTCCACTTT
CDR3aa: CASSVNNSPLHF

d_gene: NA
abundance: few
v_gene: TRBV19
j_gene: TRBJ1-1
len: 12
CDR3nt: TGTGCCAGTAGCCCCCAATACAGCGAAGCTTTCTTT
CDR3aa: CASSPQYSEAFF

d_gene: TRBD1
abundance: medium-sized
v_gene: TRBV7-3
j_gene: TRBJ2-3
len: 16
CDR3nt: TGTGCCAGCAGCTCGCTGGCCGGGACAGCCACAGATACGCAGTATTTT
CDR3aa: CASSSLAGTATDTQYF

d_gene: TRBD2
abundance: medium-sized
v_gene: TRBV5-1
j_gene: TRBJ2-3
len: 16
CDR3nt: TGCGCCAGCAGCTCCACTTTAGCGGGCAGCACAGATACGCAGTATTTT
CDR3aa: CASSSTLAGSTDTQYF

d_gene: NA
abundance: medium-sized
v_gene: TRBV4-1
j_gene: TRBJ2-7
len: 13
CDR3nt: TGCGCCAGCAGCCAAGTTGGGGTCTACGAGCAGTACTTC
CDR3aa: CASSQVGVYEQYF

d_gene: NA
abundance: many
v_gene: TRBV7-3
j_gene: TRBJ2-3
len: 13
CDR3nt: TGTGCCAGCAGCTTACGTGAAGGCGGTACGCAGTATTTT
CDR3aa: CASSLREGGTQYF

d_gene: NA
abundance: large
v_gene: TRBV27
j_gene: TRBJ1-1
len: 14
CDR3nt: TGTGCCAGCAGTTCCGGTTCAATGAACACTGAAGCTTTCTTT
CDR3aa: CASSSGSMNTEAFF

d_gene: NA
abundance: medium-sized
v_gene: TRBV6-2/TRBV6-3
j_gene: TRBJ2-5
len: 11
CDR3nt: TGTGCCAGCGAGCAGCAAGAGACCCAGTACTTC
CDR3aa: CASEQQETQYF

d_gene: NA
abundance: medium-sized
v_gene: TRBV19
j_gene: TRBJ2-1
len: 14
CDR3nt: TGTGCCAGTAGTCCCCACAGGGCAATCAATGAGCAGTTCTTC
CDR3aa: CASSPHRAINEQFF